Listed here are 28 T cell receptor beta chains from one sample, sequenced in a study of shared clonotypes between healthy human individuals. Libraries were prepared by immunoSEQ multiplex PCR; TCRdb keeps only in-frame clonotypes and omits some of them. The repertoire has about 490,000 clones, about 79% of them found once; the top ten carry over 10%. The source material was PBMCs. These receptors originate from a woman aged 40 to 49 in good health. Some clones in this sample may be carry-over from other donors' samples.

V is TRBV6-5 and J is TRBJ1-2; D possibly corresponds to TRBD1 (6 bases). The CDR3 is 13 residues long. V dropped 6 bases and J dropped 4 bases, with 12 bases sitting between them. CDR1 is MNHEY, CDR2 SVGAGI, per germline. Written as DNA, the CDR3 is TGTGCCAGCAGGCGCCGGGGGGCCTATGGCTACACCTTC. Translated, it gives CASRRRGAYGYTF.

The rearrangement links TRBV5-1 to TRBJ2-1, with D perhaps matching TRBD1 or TRBD2 (6 bases each). The CDR3 totals 16 residues. Germline assignment: CDR1 SGHRS and CDR2 YFSETQ. V lost 5 bases and J 5 bases, leaving 20 bases between the germline ends. The CDR3 loop reads CASSLVGAGGNNEQFF. CDR3 DNA sequence: TGCGCCAGCAGTCTGGTGGGGGCCGGCGGGAACAATGAGCAGTTCTTC.

This clone was seen just once. This chain joins TRBV4-1 and TRBJ2-3, with 11 positions matching TRBD2. Germline trimming cut 0 bases from V and 3 bases from J; bases unmatched to any gene: 5. The CDR3 is made up of 17 amino acids. Germline V gives CDR1 MGHRA, CDR2 YSYEKL. The CDR3: CASSQDLRTSGTDTQYF. CDR3 sequence (DNA): TGCGCCAGCAGCCAAGATCTAAGGACTAGCGGGACAGATACGCAGTATTTT.

The chain employs TRBV7-9 and TRBJ2-6, with TRBD1 matching 8 bases. V trimming: 2 bases; J trimming: 0 bases; junction bases outside the gene matches: 9. The CDR3 length is 19 residues. CDR1 and CDR2 (germline): SEHNR, FQNEAQ (reference sequence). Here the CDR3 reads CASSLTRDRRYSGANVLTF. The CDR3 nucleotides are TGTGCCAGCAGCTTAACCCGGGACAGGCGATACTCTGGGGCCAACGTCCTGACTTTC.

V is TRBV6-5 and J is TRBJ1-2; D perhaps matches TRBD1 (5 bases). This CDR3 spans 12 amino acids. The V gene lost 8 bases and the J gene lost 2 bases, with 9 bases spanning the gap. The germline CDR1 and CDR2 sequences are MNHEY and SVGAGI. The DNA for the CDR3 is TGTGCCAGCGGACGGGGGAACTATGGCTACACCTTC. Translated: CASGRGNYGYTF.

The chain links TRBV7-3 to TRBJ2-1, with TRBD2 as a possible D gene (5 bases). The CDR3 is 15 residues long. Trimming stripped 5 bases from V and 4 bases from J, with 15 bases between. The V gene's germline CDR1 is SGHTA and CDR2 FQGTGA. The CDR3 bases are TGTGCCAGCAGCCCACGACTACAGAAATACAATGAGCAGTTCTTC. It yields the protein CASSPRLQKYNEQFF.

This chain uses TRBV19 with TRBJ1-1; no definite D call. Germline V gene lookup returns CDR1 LNHDA and CDR2 SQIVND (reference sequence). V was shortened by 2 bases and J by 4 bases, with 11 bases between the two germline ends. There are 14 residues in the CDR3. The CDR3 DNA reads TGTGCCAGTAGTATAAGGGTAGACGGCACTGAAGCTTTCTTT. Its translation: CASSIRVDGTEAFF.

This clone was observed a single time. Relative to the germline gene, one junction end is altered; a read error may explain this. This chain uses TRBV30 with TRBJ1-2, with unresolved D. CDR1 and CDR2 from the germline V gene are GTSNPN and SVGIG (reference sequence). CDR3 size: 12 residues. CDR3 amino acids: CAWSQAGLGCTF. The CDR3 DNA follows: TGTGCCTGGAGTCAGGCCGGGCTTGGCTGCACCTTC. Drawing the rest from reference TRBV30 and TRBJ1-2, the complete variable domain is SQTIHQWPATLVQPVGSPLSLECTVEGTSNPNLYWYRQAAGRGLQLLFYSVGIGQISSEVPQNLSASRPQDRQFILSSKKLLLSDSGFYLCAWSQAGLGCTFGSGTRLTVV.

The CDR3 sequence: CAWTMRREETQYF. In DNA form, the CDR3 reads TGTGCCTGGACTATGAGGCGGGAAGAGACCCAGTACTTC. This chain links TRBV30 with TRBJ2-5; maybe TRBD2 (5 bases). Between the trimmed V and J ends, which lost 4 bases and 3 bases, there was a span of 12 bases. The CDR3 loop spans 13 amino acids. CDR1 and CDR2 (germline): GTSNPN, SVGIG (reference sequence).

V is TRBV28 and J is TRBJ2-1; 9 bases match TRBD2. The V gene end was trimmed by 5 bases and the J gene end by 3 bases; junction bases not matched to a gene: 2. Germline V gives CDR1 MDHEN, CDR2 SYDVKM. CDR3 length: 14 residues. This CDR3 reads CASSQTSGYNEQFF. The CDR3 nucleotides are TGTGCCAGCAGTCAGACTAGCGGCTACAATGAGCAGTTCTTC.

This chain connects TRBV7-9 to TRBJ1-3; no clear D. Germline V gives CDR1 SEHNR, CDR2 FQNEAQ (reference sequence). V lost 5 bases, J lost 4 bases, and 12 bases lay in between. CDR3 length: 14 residues. DNA for the CDR3: TGTGCCAGCAGCAGAGATCTAGCCGGAAACACCATATATTTT. This codes for CASSRDLAGNTIYF.

In DNA form, the CDR3 reads TGTGCCAGCAGCGGGACTAGCGGTGAGACCCAGTACTTC. Translated: CASSGTSGETQYF. The chain joins TRBV9 to TRBJ2-5; TRBD2 agrees at 10 bases. The trim removed 3 bases at V and 5 bases at J, leaving 1 base unmatched. Germline-derived CDR1 and CDR2 are SGDLS and YYNGEE. The CDR3 is made up of 13 amino acids.

The CDR3 sequence is CAIKGRAETGELFF. CDR3 nucleotides: TGTGCCATCAAGGGAAGGGCGGAAACCGGGGAGCTGTTTTTT. The rearrangement joins TRBV10-3 to TRBJ2-2; D unclear. The V end lost 7 bases, the J end lost 5 bases, and 14 bases lay between the germline ends. This CDR3 contains 14 residues. Per germline, CDR1 ENHRY and CDR2 SYGVKD.

The V call is TRBV11-2, the J call TRBJ1-1, with D tentatively TRBD1 (5 bases). The CDR3 runs 15 residues. The V gene lost 5 bases and the J gene lost 0 bases, with 13 bases spanning the gap. Germline CDR1 reads SGHAT; CDR2 reads FQNNGV. In DNA form, the CDR3 reads TGTGCCAGCAGCCCTAGACAGCTCATGAACACTGAAGCTTTCTTT. Amino acid sequence: CASSPRQLMNTEAFF.

The chain carries TRBV7-9 and TRBJ2-5; 11 positions agree with TRBD1. TRBJ2-7 explains the end of the DNA better; the J call may be wrong. There are 16 residues in the CDR3. Germline CDR1 SEHNR, CDR2 FQNEAQ (reference sequence). The CDR3 sequence is CASSFLGQGGSYEQYF. The CDR3 region has the DNA TGTGCCAGCAGCTTCTTGGGACAGGGGGGATCCTACGAGCAGTACTTC.

V is TRBV6-6 and J is TRBJ1-1; D gene uncertain. This CDR3 is built from 11 residues. V shed 8 bases and J shed 4 bases, with 8 bases lying between them. Germline V gene sequence: CDR1 MNHNY, CDR2 SVGAGI (reference sequence). CDR3 sequence: CASWQFTEAFF. The CDR3 DNA is TGTGCCAGCTGGCAGTTCACTGAAGCTTTCTTT.

The V and J genes are TRBV5-1 and TRBJ2-7, with 9 bases matching TRBD1. From germline, CDR1 is SGHRS and CDR2 YFSETQ. The CDR3 extends over 14 amino acids. V shed 3 bases, J shed 2 bases, and the junction held 3 bases outside the gene matches. CDR3 protein: CASSSRTGAYEQYF. The CDR3 nucleotides are TGCGCCAGCAGCTCCCGGACAGGGGCCTACGAGCAGTACTTC.

V gene TRBV7-3 combines with J gene TRBJ2-1; D not certain. The germline gives CDR1 SGHTA, CDR2 FQGTGA. V shed 5 bases and J shed 0 bases, with 8 bases lying between them. CDR3 length: 14 amino acids. The CDR3 region has the DNA TGTGCCAGCAGCCCCGGGCCCTCCTACAATGAGCAGTTCTTC. The encoded protein is CASSPGPSYNEQFF.

The rearrangement links TRBV28 to TRBJ2-7, with D perhaps TRBD2 (5 bases). CDR3 length: 13 residues. Germline CDR1 is MDHEN and CDR2 is SYDVKM. Deletions cut 5 bases from V and 2 bases from J, with 10 bases between. The CDR3 reads CASSRTVTYEQYF. The CDR3 DNA sequence: TGTGCCAGCAGTAGGACTGTCACCTACGAGCAGTACTTC.

The table lists this clone with a count of one. The J gene is TRBJ2-7, the V gene TRBV5-1; D might be TRBD1 (7 bases). The CDR3 has 13 amino acids. V lost 4 bases and J lost 7, with 15 bases in between. From germline, CDR1 is SGHRS and CDR2 YFSETQ. The CDR3 region is CASSADRAGEQYF. CDR3 DNA sequence: TGCGCCAGCAGCGCAGACAGGGCGGGGGAGCAGTACTTC.

The chain recombines TRBV28 with TRBJ2-5; 7 bases fit TRBD1. The V gene end was trimmed by 1 base and the J gene end by 5 bases; junction bases not matched to a gene: 13. Germline CDR1 MDHEN, CDR2 SYDVKM. This CDR3 contains 17 residues. CDR3 DNA sequence: TGTGCCAGCAGTTTATTGACAGGGATGGGGCCATCGGAGACCCAGTACTTC. The encoded protein is CASSLLTGMGPSETQYF. The entire variable domain, with the rest obtained from reference TRBV28 and TRBJ2-5, is as follows: DVKVTQSSRYLVKRTGEKVFLECVQDMDHENMFWYRQDPGLGLRLIYFSYDVKMKEKGDIPEGYSVSREKKERFSLILESASTNQTSMYLCASSLLTGMGPSETQYFGPGTRLLVL.

The J gene is TRBJ2-1, the V gene TRBV5-6; D call uncertain. Germline CDR1 is SGHDT and CDR2 is YYEEEE. The CDR3 contains 13 residues. V was trimmed by 2 bases and J by 3 bases, leaving 6 bases between them. In DNA form, the CDR3 reads TGTGCCAGCAGCTTAGGGAACTACAATGAGCAGTTCTTC. It encodes CASSLGNYNEQFF.

The rearrangement links TRBV7-3 to TRBJ2-4; unclear D gene. Between the trimmed V and J ends, which lost 0 bases and 0 bases, there was a span of 9 bases. The length of the CDR3 is 16 residues. Germline assignment: CDR1 SGHTA and CDR2 FQGTGA. Here the CDR3 DNA reads TGTGCCAGCAGCTTAACGGCAGATTTAGCCAAAAACATTCAGTACTTC. Protein product: CASSLTADLAKNIQYF.

This rearrangement joins TRBV27 to TRBJ2-5; perhaps D is TRBD1 or TRBD2 (5 bases each). The better agreement between TRBJ2-7 and the DNA end casts doubt on the J call. CDR3 length: 16 residues. CDR1 is MNHEY and CDR2 is SMNVEV in the germline V gene (reference sequence). The CDR3: CASSPLKSGLSYEQYF. CDR3 sequence (DNA): TGTGCCAGCAGCCCCCTCAAATCGGGGCTTTCCTACGAGCAGTACTTC.

The chain is built from TRBV30 and TRBJ2-7; D not certain. This CDR3 comprises 13 residues. The germline V gene encodes CDR1 GTSNPN and CDR2 SVGIG (reference sequence). V was clipped by 3 bases and J by 3 bases, with 12 bases between them. The CDR3 region has the DNA TGTGCCTGGAGCGGGCTAGACGGCTACGAGCAGTACTTC. Protein: CAWSGLDGYEQYF. The full variable domain, completed using reference TRBV30 and TRBJ2-7, is SQTIHQWPATLVQPVGSPLSLECTVEGTSNPNLYWYRQAAGRGLQLLFYSVGIGQISSEVPQNLSASRPQDRQFILSSKKLLLSDSGFYLCAWSGLDGYEQYFGPGTRLTVT.

The rearrangement joins TRBV7-8 to TRBJ2-4; TRBD1 matches at 9 bases. V lost 5 bases to trimming and J lost 5 bases; unmatched junction nucleotides: 4. In germline, CDR1 is SGHVS, CDR2 FQNEAQ. The CDR3 is made up of 14 amino acids. The CDR3 loop reads CASSPRTGENIQYF. In DNA, the CDR3 is TGTGCCAGCAGCCCAAGGACAGGGGAAAACATTCAGTACTTC.

The chain couples TRBV6-6 to TRBJ1-1, with a tentative D call TRBD1 (5 bases). There are 12 residues in the CDR3. CDR1 MNHNY and CDR2 SVGAGI come from the germline V gene (reference sequence). V gave up 2 bases and J gave up 8 bases, with 9 bases separating them. CDR3 amino acids: CASSYRGPEAFF. The CDR3 region has the DNA TGTGCCAGCAGTTACAGGGGCCCCGAAGCTTTCTTT.

CDR3 in amino acids: CASRGQAPNEKLFF. The CDR3 region has the DNA TGTGCCAGCAGGGGACAGGCCCCTAATGAAAAACTGTTTTTT. V usage is TRBV2 and J usage is TRBJ1-4, with 8 nucleotides matching TRBD1. V lost 6 bases and J lost 3; bases outside the gene matches: 3. CDR3 length: 14 amino acids. The germline gives CDR1 SNHLY, CDR2 FYNNEI. Supplemented by reference TRBV2 and TRBJ1-4, the full variable domain reads EPEVTQTPSHQVTQMGQEVILRCVPISNHLYFYWYRQILGQKVEFLVSFYNNEISEKSEIFDDQFSVERPDGSNFTLKIRSTKLEDSAMYFCASRGQAPNEKLFFGSGTQLSVL.